A selection of T cell receptor beta chains follows, all from one sample in a study of memory CD4+ T cells and cytomegalovirus serostatus. TCRdb's table, derived via immunoSEQ multiplex PCR, lists solely in-frame clones and lacks some. The data show under 55,000 clones, with 65% to 85% seen just once and 1.5% to 2% held by the top ten. The sequenced sample was memory CD4+ T cells from blood. The receptors originated from an adult in good health and CMV-seropositive. Each CDR3 is given with its conserved first and last residue.

CDR3: CASSLEGRTRSGDTQYF
J: TRBJ2-3
V: TRBV7-8

CDR3: CASSLAPSLNEKLFF
J: TRBJ1-4
V: TRBV7-9

CDR3: CSVGSRGVSYNEQFF
J: TRBJ2-1
V: TRBV29-1

CDR3: CASSFGTLNEQFF
J: TRBJ2-1
V: TRBV11-3

CDR3: CAISTSTGNPYEQYF
J: TRBJ2-7
V: TRBV10-3

CDR3: CASRRGRGVGYGYTF
J: TRBJ1-2
V: TRBV6-5

CDR3: CASSFTSGRTRNEQFF
J: TRBJ2-1
V: TRBV19

CDR3: CATDRGRQETQYF
J: TRBJ2-5
V: TRBV28

CDR3: CSVDVGTGSRDYGYTF
J: TRBJ1-2
V: TRBV29-1

CDR3: CASSLGRGRSTDTQYF
J: TRBJ2-3
V: TRBV13

CDR3: CASSHIPQVNTEAFF
J: TRBJ1-1
V: TRBV14

CDR3: CASSPTRQDSNEKLFF
J: TRBJ1-4
V: TRBV7-6

CDR3: CASSKRFLGPFSYNEQFF
J: TRBJ2-1
V: TRBV21-1

CDR3: CASRDHRLNTDTQYF
J: TRBJ2-3
V: TRBV2

CDR3: CASSHPEETQYF
J: TRBJ2-5
V: TRBV5-1

CDR3: CASSISGQGNTEAFF
J: TRBJ1-1
V: TRBV19

CDR3: CASSFRRDRVSYEQYF
J: TRBJ2-7
V: TRBV6-5

CDR3: CASSLSLAGGPSQETQYF
J: TRBJ2-5
V: TRBV27

CDR3: CAWMGQFVNTEAFF
J: TRBJ1-1
V: TRBV30

CDR3: CASSSQDRGSNQPQHF
J: TRBJ1-5
V: TRBV19

CDR3: CASSLGLAGNTGELFF
J: TRBJ2-2
V: TRBV28

CDR3: CASSATGYPIGSPLHF
J: TRBJ1-6
V: TRBV28

CDR3: CASSSGLASPRPSYEQYF
J: TRBJ2-7
V: TRBV25-1

CDR3: CASSLGGMSGTEAFF
J: TRBJ1-1
V: TRBV5-1

CDR3: CASSLRPYGYTF
J: TRBJ1-2
V: TRBV28

CDR3: CASSPGGDSNQPQHF
J: TRBJ1-5
V: TRBV28

CDR3: CASSGTGNQPQHF
J: TRBJ1-5
V: TRBV7-2

CDR3: CASSPTTSTDTQYF
J: TRBJ2-3
V: TRBV7-2

CDR3: CASSRQGALGYTF
J: TRBJ1-2
V: TRBV6-5

CDR3: CASSLDSRGGTEAFF
J: TRBJ1-1
V: TRBV7-2

CDR3: CASSFHYEQYF
J: TRBJ2-7
V: TRBV2

CDR3: CASSQDRIHEQYF
J: TRBJ2-7
V: TRBV14

CDR3: CASTYTGTEAFF
J: TRBJ1-1
V: TRBV7-2

CDR3: CASSLRTGKDTEAFF
J: TRBJ1-1
V: TRBV5-1

CDR3: CASRATSGGRYEQYF
J: TRBJ2-7
V: TRBV2

CDR3: CASSFPDRTPRYGYTF
J: TRBJ1-2
V: TRBV28

CDR3: CASSQGLERTYEQYF
J: TRBJ2-7
V: TRBV4-3

CDR3: CASSPGGVPQPQHF
J: TRBJ1-5
V: TRBV18

CDR3: CASSPPGIKHYEQYF
J: TRBJ2-7
V: TRBV5-4

CDR3: CASSSGTAPYEQYF
J: TRBJ2-7
V: TRBV28

CDR3: CASSYRTGENSPLHF
J: TRBJ1-6
V: TRBV6-1

CDR3: CSIRGVEKLFF
J: TRBJ1-4
V: TRBV20-1

CDR3: CASSSGGWSSGANVLTF
J: TRBJ2-6
V: TRBV5-1

CDR3: CASSFIDQEQFF
J: TRBJ2-1
V: TRBV7-9

CDR3: CASSYDLRGAQHF
J: TRBJ1-5
V: TRBV6-5

CDR3: CASSLRTGGVEQYF
J: TRBJ2-7
V: TRBV5-1

CDR3: CASSPVGQGSEQYF
J: TRBJ2-7
V: TRBV7-9

CDR3: CASSLRGSTEAFF
J: TRBJ1-1
V: TRBV5-8